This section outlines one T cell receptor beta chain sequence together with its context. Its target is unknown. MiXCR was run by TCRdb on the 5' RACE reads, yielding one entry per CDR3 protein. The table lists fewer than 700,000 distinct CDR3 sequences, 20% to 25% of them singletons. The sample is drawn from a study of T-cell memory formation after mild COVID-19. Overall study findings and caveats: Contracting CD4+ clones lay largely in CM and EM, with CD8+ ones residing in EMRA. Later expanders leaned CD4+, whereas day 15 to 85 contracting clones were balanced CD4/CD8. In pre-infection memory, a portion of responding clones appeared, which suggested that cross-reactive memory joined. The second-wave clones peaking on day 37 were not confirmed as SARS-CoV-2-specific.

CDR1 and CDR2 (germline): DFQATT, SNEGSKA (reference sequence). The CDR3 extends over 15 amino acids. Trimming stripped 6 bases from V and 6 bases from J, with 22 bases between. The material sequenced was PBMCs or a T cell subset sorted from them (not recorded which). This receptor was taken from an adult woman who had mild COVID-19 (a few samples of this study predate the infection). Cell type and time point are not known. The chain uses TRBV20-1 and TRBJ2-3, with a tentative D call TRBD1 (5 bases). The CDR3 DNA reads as TGCAGTGCCCCTCACCCCCAGGGTTATGAGGATACGCAGTATTTT. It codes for CSAPHPQGYEDTQYF.